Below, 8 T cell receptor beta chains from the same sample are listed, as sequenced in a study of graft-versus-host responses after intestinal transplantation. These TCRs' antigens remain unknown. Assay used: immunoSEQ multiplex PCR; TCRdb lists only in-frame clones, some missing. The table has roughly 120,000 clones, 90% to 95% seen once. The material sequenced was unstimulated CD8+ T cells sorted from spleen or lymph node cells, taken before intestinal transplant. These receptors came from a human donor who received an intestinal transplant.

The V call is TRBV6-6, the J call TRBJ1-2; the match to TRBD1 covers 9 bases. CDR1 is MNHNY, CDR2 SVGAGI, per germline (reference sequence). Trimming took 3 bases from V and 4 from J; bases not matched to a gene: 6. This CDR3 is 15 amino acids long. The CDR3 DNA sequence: TGTGCCAGCAGTTATGGGACAGGGTGGAGCTATGGCTACACCTTC. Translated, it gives CASSYGTGWSYGYTF.

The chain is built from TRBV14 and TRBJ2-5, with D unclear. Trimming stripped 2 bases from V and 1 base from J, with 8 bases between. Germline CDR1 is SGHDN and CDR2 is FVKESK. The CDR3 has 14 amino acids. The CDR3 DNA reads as TGTGCCAGCAGCCAATGGGGTACCCAAGAGACCCAGTACTTC. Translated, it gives CASSQWGTQETQYF.

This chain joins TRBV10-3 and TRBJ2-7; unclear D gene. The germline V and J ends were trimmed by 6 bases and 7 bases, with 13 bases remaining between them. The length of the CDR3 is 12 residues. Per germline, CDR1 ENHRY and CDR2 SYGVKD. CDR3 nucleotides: TGTGCCATCAGGGATCCTTATGTAGAGCAGTACTTC. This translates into CAIRDPYVEQYF.

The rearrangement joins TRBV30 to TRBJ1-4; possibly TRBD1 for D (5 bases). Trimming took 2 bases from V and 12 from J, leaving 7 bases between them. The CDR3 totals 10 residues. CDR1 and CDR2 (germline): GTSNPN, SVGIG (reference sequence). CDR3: CAWSRGELFF. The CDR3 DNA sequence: TGTGCCTGGAGTCGGGGGGAACTGTTTTTT.

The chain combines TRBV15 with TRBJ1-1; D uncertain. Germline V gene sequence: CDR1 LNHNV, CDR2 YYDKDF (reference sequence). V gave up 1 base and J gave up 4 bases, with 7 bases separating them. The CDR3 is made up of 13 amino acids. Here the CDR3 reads CATSRGGSTEAFF. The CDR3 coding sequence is TGTGCCACCAGCAGAGGGGGTAGCACTGAAGCTTTCTTT.

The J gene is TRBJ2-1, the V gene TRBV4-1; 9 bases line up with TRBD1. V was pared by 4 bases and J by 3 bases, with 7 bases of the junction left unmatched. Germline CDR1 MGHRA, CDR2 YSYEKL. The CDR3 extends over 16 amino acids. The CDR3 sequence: CASSPYRGQGYNEQFF. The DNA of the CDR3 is TGCGCCAGCAGCCCATACAGGGGGCAAGGCTACAATGAGCAGTTCTTC.

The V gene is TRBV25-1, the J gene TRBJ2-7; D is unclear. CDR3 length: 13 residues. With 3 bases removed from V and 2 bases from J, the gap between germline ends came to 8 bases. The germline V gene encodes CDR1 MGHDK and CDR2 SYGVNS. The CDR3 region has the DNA TGTGCCAGCAGTGAGAGTGGCACCTACGAGCAGTACTTC. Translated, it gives CASSESGTYEQYF.

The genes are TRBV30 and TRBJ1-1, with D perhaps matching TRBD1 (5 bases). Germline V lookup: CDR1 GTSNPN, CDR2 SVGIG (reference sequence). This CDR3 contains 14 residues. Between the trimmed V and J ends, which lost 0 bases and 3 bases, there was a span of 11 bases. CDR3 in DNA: TGTGCCTGGAGTGTGGGAGGGGCCGACACTGAAGCTTTCTTT. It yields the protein CAWSVGGADTEAFF.